Listed below are T cell receptor beta chains from one sample, sequenced in a study of early T cells in non-severe SARS-CoV-2 infection. TCRdb analysed the 5' RACE reads with MiXCR anew, one entry per CDR3 protein. The sample has more than 85,000 distinct CDR3 sequences; roughly 13% are singletons. Input material: whole blood. These receptors all come from an adult who was a healthcare worker with PCR-confirmed SARS-CoV-2 infection or an uninfected control (not recorded which). The CDR3 runs from the conserved cysteine through the conserved F or W. D genes are given only for firm matches. A row's size may be missing; if present it is once, few, many or a size class.

>14|TRBV15|TRBJ1-2|few|.
CATSRDLGAVGYTF
TGTGCCACCAGCAGAGATCTTGGGGCAGTGGGCTACACCTTC
>11|TRBV2|TRBJ2-7|few|.
CASTIGHEQYF
TGTGCCAGCACCATTGGTCACGAGCAGTACTTC
>12|TRBV20-1|TRBJ1-3|few|.
CSARVGGNTIYF
TGCAGTGCTAGGGTGGGGGGAAACACCATATATTTT
>15|TRBV25-1|TRBJ1-1|many|.
CASSRRAGLNTEAFF
TGTGCCAGCAGTCGCCGTGCAGGCCTGAACACTGAAGCTTTCTTT
>15|TRBV19|TRBJ1-5|.|.
CASRARVAGNQPQHF
TGTGCCAGTAGAGCCAGGGTAGCGGGCAATCAGCCCCAGCATTTT
>14|TRBV7-9|TRBJ2-7|few|.
CASSPGFGGYEQYF
TGTGCCAGCAGCCCAGGGTTTGGAGGCTACGAGCAGTACTTC
>16|TRBV27|TRBJ2-1|many|TRBD1
CASSVTGATSYNEQFF
TGTGCCAGCAGTGTAACAGGGGCCACATCCTACAATGAGCAGTTCTTC
>15|TRBV24-1|TRBJ2-1|.|TRBD2
CATRADSGRAGEQFF
TGTGCCACCAGGGCCGATAGCGGGAGGGCCGGAGAGCAGTTCTTC
>14|TRBV14|TRBJ2-1|few|TRBD2
CASKGGLGPNEQFF
TGTGCCAGCAAGGGGGGACTAGGCCCCAATGAGCAGTTCTTC
>14|TRBV5-1|TRBJ2-3|few|.
CASSTSTSEGTQYF
TGCGCCAGCAGCACTTCGACCTCAGAGGGTACGCAGTATTTT
>13|TRBV5-6|TRBJ2-1|.|.
CASRYDTHNEQFF
TGTGCCAGCAGGTACGACACGCACAATGAGCAGTTCTTC
>15|TRBV7-9|TRBJ1-2|many|.
CASSLSSDGGYGYTF
TGTGCCAGCAGCTTAAGTTCCGATGGCGGGTATGGCTACACCTTC
>13|TRBV12-3/TRBV12-4|TRBJ1-2|many|.
CASSFLPGDGYTF
TGTGCCAGCAGTTTCTTACCCGGAGATGGCTACACCTTC
>18|TRBV6-2/TRBV6-3|TRBJ2-7|many|TRBD1
CASYAPGQGTEGGREQYF
TGTGCCAGCTACGCCCCGGGACAGGGAACAGAAGGCGGTCGCGAGCAGTACTTC
>14|TRBV20-1|TRBJ2-1|many|TRBD1
CSASSGTGRDEQFF
TGCAGTGCTAGCTCCGGGACAGGGCGCGATGAGCAGTTCTTC
>14|TRBV6-4|TRBJ2-3|few|TRBD2
CASSTSGSTDTQYF
TGTGCCAGCAGTACTAGCGGGAGCACAGATACGCAGTATTTT
>13|TRBV5-1|TRBJ1-1|few|.
CASREGRSTEAFF
TGCGCCAGCAGAGAGGGGCGCAGCACTGAAGCTTTCTTT
>16|TRBV2|TRBJ2-7|many|TRBD2
CASSELAGGPLDEQYF
TGTGCCAGCAGTGAACTGGCGGGAGGGCCGTTGGACGAGCAGTACTTC
>19|TRBV5-1|TRBJ2-5|many|.
CASSLAIPLDGSKHETQYF
TGCGCCAGCAGCTTGGCCATTCCCTTGGACGGGAGCAAGCATGAGACCCAGTACTTC
>13|TRBV5-1|TRBJ2-7|few|.
CASSLGAGVEQYF
TGCGCCAGCAGCTTGGGTGCAGGGGTTGAGCAGTACTTC
>13|TRBV5-6|TRBJ1-2|many|.
CASSLRFEGGYTF
TGTGCCAGCAGCTTGAGGTTTGAGGGCGGCTACACCTTC
>15|TRBV19|TRBJ1-5|medium-sized|TRBD1
CATRRQGGGNQPQHF
TGTGCCACCAGACGACAGGGTGGTGGCAATCAGCCCCAGCATTTT
>14|TRBV11-2|TRBJ2-7|.|TRBD1
CASSPWDRLYEQYF
TGTGCCAGCAGCCCCTGGGACAGACTCTACGAGCAGTACTTC
>15|TRBV7-9|TRBJ2-1|few|TRBD2
CASSPTSGPSNEQFF
TGTGCCAGCAGCCCGACTAGCGGGCCCTCCAATGAGCAGTTCTTC
>12|TRBV10-3|TRBJ1-1|many|.
CAIRQGDTEAFF
TGTGCCATACGCCAAGGGGACACTGAAGCTTTCTTT
>14|TRBV12-3/TRBV12-4|TRBJ2-7|many|.
CASSPGTLQYEQYF
TGTGCCAGCAGCCCCGGGACACTCCAATACGAGCAGTACTTC
>15|TRBV11-2|TRBJ2-7|many|.
CASSPLWRPPYEQYF
TGTGCCAGCAGTCCTTTATGGCGACCGCCCTACGAGCAGTACTTC
>15|TRBV7-6|TRBJ2-7|few|.
CASSPIQGEVFEQYF
TGTGCCAGCAGCCCTATCCAGGGTGAGGTATTTGAGCAGTACTTC
>10|TRBV29-1|TRBJ1-4|.|.
CSAFEEKLFF
TGCAGCGCCTTTGAAGAAAAACTGTTTTTT
>18|TRBV18|TRBJ2-6|many|TRBD2
CASSPPGLAASGANVLTF
TGTGCCAGCTCACCACCGGGACTAGCGGCCTCCGGGGCCAACGTCCTGACTTTC
>12|TRBV27|TRBJ2-7|.|.
CATTDSRREQYF
TGTGCCACCACGGACAGCCGACGGGAGCAGTACTTC
>14|TRBV6-4|TRBJ2-1|few|TRBD2
CASSVAGGTNEQFF
TGTGCCAGCAGTGTCGCGGGAGGTACGAATGAGCAGTTCTTC
>14|TRBV29-1|TRBJ2-7|.|TRBD2
CSVKPVAGDYEQYF
TGCAGCGTTAAACCTGTAGCGGGAGACTACGAGCAGTACTTC
>15|TRBV20-1|TRBJ1-2|few|.
CSARDFRQGIHGYTF
TGCAGTGCTAGAGATTTCAGGCAGGGTATTCATGGCTACACCTTC
>15|TRBV6-1|TRBJ2-3|many|.
CASSEESVGIHTQYF
TGTGCCAGCAGTGAAGAGTCCGTGGGAATACATACGCAGTATTTT
>13|TRBV15|TRBJ1-1|many|.
CATSTPGVSEAFF
TGTGCCACCAGCACCCCAGGGGTCTCTGAAGCTTTCTTT
>15|TRBV6-6|TRBJ2-1|.|TRBD2
CASSATSAAYNEQFF
TGTGCCAGCAGTGCTACTAGCGCCGCCTACAATGAGCAGTTCTTC
>14|TRBV7-2|TRBJ1-1|.|.
CASSLGPGPLEAFF
TGTGCCAGCAGCTTGGGACCCGGGCCACTTGAAGCTTTCTTT
>14|TRBV12-3/TRBV12-4|TRBJ1-1|many|.
CASSPMRRRTEAFF
TGTGCCAGCAGCCCGATGCGAAGGCGCACTGAAGCTTTCTTT
>15|TRBV10-2|TRBJ2-3|few|TRBD2
CASSEVSGSGNTQYF
TGCGCCAGCAGTGAGGTTAGCGGGAGCGGAAATACGCAGTATTTT
>15|TRBV12-3/TRBV12-4|TRBJ1-3|many|.
CASTLNGAVKNTIYF
TGTGCCAGCACCCTAAACGGCGCGGTTAAAAACACCATATATTTT
>16|TRBV20-1|TRBJ2-1|.|TRBD2
CSASSSGAHSYNEQFF
TGCAGTGCCTCTTCTAGCGGGGCACACTCCTACAATGAGCAGTTCTTC
>13|TRBV7-6|TRBJ2-5|many|TRBD2
CASSPREGETQYF
TGTGCCAGCAGCCCGCGGGAGGGGGAGACCCAGTACTTC
>15|TRBV4-3|TRBJ2-7|.|TRBD2
CASSQGGLAFYEQYF
TGCGCCAGCAGCCAAGGTGGACTAGCTTTCTACGAGCAGTACTTC
>17|TRBV6-1|TRBJ2-7|.|TRBD2
CASSLGLAGPPYGEQHF
TGTGCCAGCTCTCTAGGACTAGCGGGACCCCCATACGGCGAGCAGCACTTC
>15|TRBV6-5|TRBJ2-2|many|.
CASSPSNLLSRELFF
TGTGCCAGCAGCCCCAGCAACCTCCTATCCCGGGAGCTGTTTTTT
>16|TRBV28|TRBJ2-7|.|.
CASSSGTGATFYEQYF
TGTGCCAGCAGTTCCGGAACAGGCGCAACTTTCTACGAGCAGTACTTC